This TCR beta chain derives from a study of T-cell reconstitution after alpha-beta-depleted transplantation in children. Study outcomes and limitations: Newly generated T cells supplied most T-cell counts and diversity one year post-transplant. Some patients showed high day-60 TCRbeta diversity, which derived from surviving recipient T cells and thymic progenitors. Reports say that about two months after transplant, the alpha-beta T cells came out of several hundred graft clones that had expanded.

Preparation of the TCRbeta library involved a method that used unique molecular identifiers. TCRdb re-called the PCR reads with MiXCR, one entry per CDR3 protein. The sample has around 130,000 distinct CDR3 sequences, roughly 10% seen once. This clonotype was recorded at least ten times. Its cognate antigen is unknown. V lost 0 bases and J 2 bases, leaving 9 bases between the germline ends. Germline CDR1 and CDR2: DFQATT and SNEGSKA (reference sequence). This CDR3 spans 14 amino acids. The rearrangement joins TRBV20-1 to TRBJ2-3, with a weak D call TRBD1 (5 bases). The input for sequencing was PBMCs, mostly from graft donor cells, taken 180 days after TCRalphabeta/CD19-depleted stem cell transplant. The clonotype was recovered from a girl in the first two years of life who had a stem cell transplant for combined immunodeficiency, so the T cells may come from the graft donor. CDR3 DNA sequence: TGCAGTGCTAGAGATCTCAGGGACACAGATACGCAGTATTTT. Its translation: CSARDLRDTDTQYF.